Below, one T cell receptor beta chain is given with its context. Antigen specificity is unknown. Trimming took off 1 base at V and 4 bases at J, with 16 bases between the two ends. The CDR3 is 16 amino acids. TCRdb redid the calling of the reads with MiXCR, one entry per CDR3 protein. The profile shows roughly 920,000 distinct CDR3 sequences, approximately 31% of them singletons. This entry is derived from a study of T cell repertoires in cytomegalovirus infection. Study-level background: CMV epitopes that were recently identified and HLA-C-restricted were used alongside well-studied HLA-B-restricted ones. The public TCR beta signatures pointed to both CMV infection and matching HLA type.

Study-wide results and limits: The study found HLA-C-restricted CMV-specific TCR beta clonotypes dominating the ex vivo response.

The receptor was isolated from a human donor in good health (CMV status not recorded). Some clones in this sample may be carry-over from other donors' samples. The sample consisted of cultured CD8+ T cells from PBMCs, taken from culture after CMV antigen stimulation. The genes are TRBV12-3 or TRBV12-4 and TRBJ1-1, with no clear D. The CDR3 protein is CASSLEHTVAGTEAFF. The CDR3 coding sequence is TGTGCCAGCAGTTTAGAACATACGGTAGCAGGCACTGAAGCTTTCTTT.